This T cell receptor (beta chain) was sequenced during a study of T cells in Graves' hyperthyroidism and ophthalmopathy. Study observations and caveats: Classification by a 13 V-J model distinguished ophthalmopathy from stable hyperthyroidism.

Using RNA transcripts as the source, TCR beta CDR3 regions were amplified. The HTBI primer set served for first-round RT-PCR of the TCR CDR3. TCRdb re-derived calls from the multiplex PCR reads in MiXCR, one entry per CDR3 protein. The sample holds some 550,000 distinct CDR3 sequences; 16% are singletons and the top ten take roughly 3.5%. The CDR3 covers 15 residues. Per the germline V gene, CDR1 is SGHRS and CDR2 is YFSETQ. Trimming shortened V by 0 bases and J by 3 bases, and 9 bases separated the two germline ends. Turning to this clonotype: Its antigen is unknown.

The sequencing input was blood. The clonotype originates from a woman in her 40s with Graves' ophthalmopathy. The V call is TRBV5-1, the J call TRBJ2-2; D unclear. DNA of the CDR3: TGCGCCAGCAGCTTGGTAACTGCGCACACCGGGGAGCTGTTTTTT. Residues: CASSLVTAHTGELFF.